The rows below give T cell receptor beta chains drawn from one sample of a study of T-cell memory formation after mild COVID-19. Via MiXCR, TCRdb re-called the 5' RACE reads, giving one row per CDR3 protein. The table shows under 200,000 distinct CDR3 sequences, with approximately 10% occurring only once. Source material: PBMCs or a T cell subset sorted from them (not recorded which). The receptors come from a man younger than 30 who had mild COVID-19 (a few samples of this study predate the infection). Cell type and time point are not known. The CDR3 runs from the conserved cysteine through the conserved F or W. A D gene is named only where the DNA matches it firmly. A row's size may be missing; if present it is once, few, many or a size class.

d_call	j_call	clone_size	v_call	cdr3_nt	cdr3_aa
NA	TRBJ1-6	NA	TRBV3-1	TGTGCCAGCAGCCGGACGGCCTATAATTCACCCCTCCACTTT	CASSRTAYNSPLHF
TRBD1	TRBJ1-4	many	TRBV29-1	TGCAGCGTTCCTCAGGGGGCTGAAGGAAAACTGTTTTTT	CSVPQGAEGKLFF
NA	TRBJ2-1	once	TRBV4-3	TGCGCCAGCAGATCGGCGGGGGCGCCCTACAATGAGCAGTTCTTC	CASRSAGAPYNEQFF
NA	TRBJ1-5	few	TRBV25-1	TGTGCCAGCAGTGATGCAGGGGTAGGCAATCAGCCCCAGCATTTT	CASSDAGVGNQPQHF
NA	TRBJ1-2	few	TRBV7-2	TGTGCCAGCAGCTTAGTCCGATACTATGGCTACACCTTC	CASSLVRYYGYTF
NA	TRBJ1-6	NA	TRBV6-2/TRBV6-3	TGTGCCAGCAGTAGGAATACGGGACAACACCTCCACTTT	CASSRNTGQHLHF
NA	TRBJ2-7	few	TRBV6-5	TGTGCCAGCAGTTGGCAGGGACTTAGAAGCTCCTACGAGCAGTACTTC	CASSWQGLRSSYEQYF
NA	TRBJ2-2	NA	TRBV25-1	TGTGCCAGCAGTGAATATCAACCGAACACCGGGGAGCTGTTTTTT	CASSEYQPNTGELFF
NA	TRBJ2-5	NA	TRBV2	TGTGCCAGCAGTGTGGGTGGGAAAGAGACCCAGTACTTC	CASSVGGKETQYF
TRBD2	TRBJ2-3	NA	TRBV5-1	TGCGCCAGCAGCTCTCGGGTGGCGGGGGGTTTTGCAGATACGCAGTATTTT	CASSSRVAGGFADTQYF